This TCR beta chain was identified in a study of shared clonotypes between healthy human individuals. As for the study in general: Per-donor plates numbered three CD4 naive, three CD4 memory, two CD8 naive and one CD8 memory.

TCRdb keeps only in-frame clones here, not all; method: immunoSEQ multiplex PCR. The table has about 2.4 million clones, roughly 93% seen once. This clone appeared a single time. The antigen is unknown. This CDR3 has 15 amino acids. The V gene end was trimmed by 0 bases and the J gene end by 2 bases; junction bases not matched to a gene: 4. Germline values: CDR1 SGHTA, CDR2 FQGNSA. Whole-study results and caveats: Clonotypes which were not shared had lower generation probabilities than clonotypes that all four donors shared.

This receptor was taken from a man aged 18 to 29 in good health. Some clones in this sample may be carry-over from other donors' samples. The sequenced sample was naive CD4+ T cells from PBMCs. Subset in this sample: CD45RA+ positively selected. The chain couples TRBV7-2 to TRBJ2-7, with 7 bases identical to TRBD2. The CDR3 DNA follows: TGTGCCAGCAGCTTAGCCCTAGCGGTTCCCTACGAGCAGTACTTC. Translating it yields CASSLALAVPYEQYF.